This T cell receptor beta chain is from a study of monozygotic twins with inflammatory bowel disease. Study-level points and caveats: Comparison of concordant versus discordant twins revealed no difference in repertoire similarity, possibly due to limited power. Compared with healthy co-twins, IBD patients showed reduced TCRbeta repertoire diversity by inverse Simpson.

Concerning this clonotype: Its antigen remains unidentified.

A 6-nucleotide sample barcode was carried by the UMIs, which template switching added. With the 5' RACE reads reprocessed, TCRdb shows one record per CDR3 protein and no DNA. This repertoire includes approximately 400,000 distinct CDR3 sequences. This CDR3 spans 15 amino acids. Germline lookup yields CDR1 SGHRS and CDR2 YFSETQ. From whole blood, total RNA was isolated without any sorting of T cells. Sequencing was done on a sample of blood. The clonotype originates from a human donor with ulcerative colitis or Crohn's disease, or a healthy co-twin of an affected twin (not recorded which). The chain carries TRBV5-1 and TRBJ2-2; TCRdb calls TRBD2, which cannot be checked without DNA. The CDR3 is CASSPSGASTGELFF. Looking up the rest from reference TRBV5-1 and TRBJ2-2 gives the full variable domain: KAGVTQTPRYLIKTRGQQVTLSCSPISGHRSVSWYQQTPGQGLQFLFEYFSETQRNKGNFPGRFSGRQFSNSRSEMNVSTLELGDSALYLCASSPSGASTGELFFGEGSRLTVL.